Shown below are 5 T cell receptor beta chains from a single sample sequenced in a study of shared clonotypes between healthy human individuals. The protocol was immunoSEQ multiplex PCR, while the TCRdb copy is restricted to in-frame clones and leaves out a portion. Of fewer than 350,000 clones in the sample, around nine tenths are singletons; the top ten hold around 15%. The sample taken for sequencing was memory CD8+ T cells sorted from blood. As for subset: CD45RO+ cells pooled with CCR7-negative TemRA cells. These receptors came from a man between 18 and 29 years old in good health.

In regard to this clone: This same CDR3 is encoded by further DNA sequences in the sample. The chain uses TRBV6-5 and TRBJ2-5, with D perhaps matching TRBD2 (5 bases). CDR1 is MNHEY, CDR2 SVGAGI, per germline. The V gene lost 0 bases and the J gene lost 4 bases, with 12 bases spanning the gap. This CDR3 contains 15 residues. The CDR3 protein is CASSYSASRGETQYF. The DNA of the CDR3 is TGTGCCAGCAGTTACTCGGCGAGTCGGGGAGAGACCCAGTACTTC.

The V call is TRBV27, the J call TRBJ1-2; D remains ambiguous. Between the trimmed V and J ends, which lost 8 bases and 4 bases, there was a span of 14 bases. Looked up from germline, CDR1 is MNHEY and CDR2 is SMNVEV (reference sequence). The CDR3 length is 13 residues. The CDR3 sequence: CASAVKLSYGYTF. The CDR3 DNA follows: TGTGCCAGCGCAGTAAAACTGAGCTATGGCTACACCTTC.

This clone was counted between two and nine times. The chain combines TRBV5-6 with TRBJ2-3, with no clear D. Deletions cut 4 bases from V and 0 bases from J, with 12 bases between. In germline, CDR1 is SGHDT, CDR2 YYEEEE. The CDR3 totals 15 residues. The CDR3 protein is CASSIGTSSTDTQYF. The CDR3 DNA is TGTGCCAGCAGCATAGGAACTTCGAGCACAGATACGCAGTATTTT.

This chain uses TRBV10-2 with TRBJ2-3; 7 bases match TRBD1. The CDR3 extends over 14 amino acids. Germline CDR1 WSHSY, CDR2 SAAADI. The junction had 9 bases not matched to a gene; V was cut back by 5 bases and J by 7 bases. The CDR3 DNA follows: TGCGCCAGCAGTCAGGGACAGAGGGCATATACGCAGTATTTT. This encodes CASSQGQRAYTQYF.

This clone has at least ten counts. The chain employs TRBV11-3 and TRBJ2-3; no reliable D call. CDR3 length equals 14 residues. Trimming pared 5 bases from V and 2 bases from J, leaving 11 bases between. Germline V gives CDR1 SGHNT, CDR2 YENEEA. Here the CDR3 reads CASSSGPNTDTQYF. The CDR3, as DNA: TGTGCCAGCAGCAGTGGGCCCAACACAGATACGCAGTATTTT.